This T cell receptor (beta chain) appears in the sequencing data of a study of CD8+ T cells in alopecia areata. Points from the study as a whole: The study found higher clonality in lesional than normal scalp, especially in alopecia totalis/universalis.

On this clone itself: What it binds is unknown.

This sample's treatment: oral pan-JAK inhibitor, 5-10 mg twice daily. CDR3 length equals 17 residues. Germline lookup yields CDR1 MNHEY and CDR2 SMNVEV (reference sequence). With V trimmed by 3 bases and J by 3 bases, 7 bases remained unmatched. After isolation, RNA underwent reverse transcription to generate cDNA as the sequencing template. The protocol was immunoSEQ multiplex PCR, while the TCRdb copy is restricted to in-frame clones and leaves out a portion. The repertoire has 150,000 or so clones, about 61% of them found once; the top ten carry approximately 16%. This chain uses TRBV27 with TRBJ2-7, with 14 bases fitting TRBD2. The sample was CD4+ T cells sorted from blood, taken between weeks 55 and 70, from a patient treated with tofacitinib. This clonotype originated in a human donor with alopecia areata. The CDR3 DNA is TGTGCCAGCAGTTTTCGACTAGCGGGGGGGCGAGTCTACGAGCAGTACTTC. This sequence encodes CASSFRLAGGRVYEQYF.